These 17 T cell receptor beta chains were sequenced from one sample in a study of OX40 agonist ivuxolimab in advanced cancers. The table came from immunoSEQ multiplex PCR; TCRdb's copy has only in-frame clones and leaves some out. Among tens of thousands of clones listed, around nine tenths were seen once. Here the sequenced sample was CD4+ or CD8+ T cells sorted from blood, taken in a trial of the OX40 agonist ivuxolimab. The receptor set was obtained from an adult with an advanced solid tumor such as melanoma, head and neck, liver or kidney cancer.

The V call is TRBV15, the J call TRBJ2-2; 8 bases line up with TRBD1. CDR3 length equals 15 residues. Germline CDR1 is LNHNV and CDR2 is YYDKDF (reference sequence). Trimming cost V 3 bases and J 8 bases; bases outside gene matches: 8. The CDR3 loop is CATSRGQVVRGELFF. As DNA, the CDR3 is TGTGCCACCAGCAGGGGACAGGTGGTCAGGGGGGAGCTGTTTTTT.

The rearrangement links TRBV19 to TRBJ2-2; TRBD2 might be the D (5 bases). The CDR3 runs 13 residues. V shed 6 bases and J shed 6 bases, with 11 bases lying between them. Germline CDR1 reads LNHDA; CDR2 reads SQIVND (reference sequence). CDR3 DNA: TGTGCCAGTAGGCGCCAGGAGGCCGGGGAGCTGTTTTTT. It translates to CASRRQEAGELFF.

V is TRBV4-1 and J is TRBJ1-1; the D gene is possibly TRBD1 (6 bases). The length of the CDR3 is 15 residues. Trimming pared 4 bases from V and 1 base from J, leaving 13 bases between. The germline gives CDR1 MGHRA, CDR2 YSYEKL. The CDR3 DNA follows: TGCGCCAGCAGCCGGGCCCCAGGGGAGAACACTGAAGCTTTCTTT. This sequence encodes CASSRAPGENTEAFF.

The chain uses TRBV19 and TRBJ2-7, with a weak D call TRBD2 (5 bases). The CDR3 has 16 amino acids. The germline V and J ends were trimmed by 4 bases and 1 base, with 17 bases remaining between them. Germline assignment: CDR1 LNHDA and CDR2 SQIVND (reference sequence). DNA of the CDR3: TGTGCCAGTAGTAGGTTTGGGCTAGCCTCTTCCTACGAGCAGTACTTC. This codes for CASSRFGLASSYEQYF.

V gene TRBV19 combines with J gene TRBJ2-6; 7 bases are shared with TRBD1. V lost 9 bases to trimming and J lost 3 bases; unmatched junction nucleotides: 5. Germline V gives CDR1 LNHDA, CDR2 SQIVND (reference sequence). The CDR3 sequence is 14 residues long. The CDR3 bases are TGTGCCAGCCGAGACAGGGTTGGGGCCAACGTCCTGACTTTC. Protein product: CASRDRVGANVLTF.

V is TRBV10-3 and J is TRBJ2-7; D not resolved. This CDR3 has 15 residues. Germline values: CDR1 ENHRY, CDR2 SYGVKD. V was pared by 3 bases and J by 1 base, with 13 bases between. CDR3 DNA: TGTGCCATCAGTGATGGGATCTCCCAATCCTACGAGCAGTACTTC. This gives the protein CAISDGISQSYEQYF.

The CDR3 nucleotides are TGTGCCAGCAGCCAAGAGCACAGTCTATACAATGAGCAGTTCTTC. This sequence encodes CASSQEHSLYNEQFF. The chain links TRBV4-2 to TRBJ2-1; no clear D. CDR1 and CDR2 from the germline V gene are LGHNA and YNFKEQ. Deletions cut 0 bases from V and 4 bases from J, with 10 bases between. The length of the CDR3 is 15 residues.

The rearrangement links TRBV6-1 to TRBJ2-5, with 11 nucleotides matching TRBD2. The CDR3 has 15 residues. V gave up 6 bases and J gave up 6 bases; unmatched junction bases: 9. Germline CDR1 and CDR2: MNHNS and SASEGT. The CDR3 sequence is CASSTTSGSSKTQYF. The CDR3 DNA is TGTGCCAGCAGCACTACTAGCGGGAGTTCAAAGACCCAGTACTTC.

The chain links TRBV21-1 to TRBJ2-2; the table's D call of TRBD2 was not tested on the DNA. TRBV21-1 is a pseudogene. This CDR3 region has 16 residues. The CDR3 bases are TGTGCCAGCAGCGGGGCTAGCGGGAGGATAAGCGGGGAGCTGTTTTTT. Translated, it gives CASSGASGRISGELFF.

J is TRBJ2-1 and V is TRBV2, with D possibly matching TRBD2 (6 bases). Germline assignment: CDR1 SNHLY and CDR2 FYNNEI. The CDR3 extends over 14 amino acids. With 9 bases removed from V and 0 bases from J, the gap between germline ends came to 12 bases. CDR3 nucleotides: TGTGCCAGTGGGGAGGCTAGCTCCTACAATGAGCAGTTCTTC. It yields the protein CASGEASSYNEQFF.

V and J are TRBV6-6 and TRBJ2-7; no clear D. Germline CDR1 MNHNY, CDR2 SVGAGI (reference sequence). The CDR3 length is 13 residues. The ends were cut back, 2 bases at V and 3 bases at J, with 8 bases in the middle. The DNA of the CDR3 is TGTGCCAGCAGTTACATGAAGGGCTACGAGCAGTACTTC. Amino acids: CASSYMKGYEQYF.

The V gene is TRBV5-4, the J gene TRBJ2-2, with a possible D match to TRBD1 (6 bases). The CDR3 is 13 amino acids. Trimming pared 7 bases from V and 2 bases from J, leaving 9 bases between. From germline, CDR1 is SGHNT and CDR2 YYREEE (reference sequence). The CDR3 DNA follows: TGTGCCAGCGTGGACAGAAACACCGGGGAGCTGTTTTTT. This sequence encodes CASVDRNTGELFF.

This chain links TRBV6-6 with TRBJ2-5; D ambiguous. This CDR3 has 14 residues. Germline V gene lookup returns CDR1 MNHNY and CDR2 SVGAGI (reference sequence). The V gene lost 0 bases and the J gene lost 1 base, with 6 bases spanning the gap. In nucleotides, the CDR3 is TGTGCCAGCAGTTACTCCCAGGTCCAAGAGACCCAGTACTTC. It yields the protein CASSYSQVQETQYF.

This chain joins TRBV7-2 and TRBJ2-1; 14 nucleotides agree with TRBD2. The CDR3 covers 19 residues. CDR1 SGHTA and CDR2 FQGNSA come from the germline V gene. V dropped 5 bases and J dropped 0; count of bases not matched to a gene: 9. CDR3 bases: TGTGCCAGCAGCCGACTAGCGGGAGGGCTTAGGGGCTCCTACAATGAGCAGTTCTTC. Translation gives CASSRLAGGLRGSYNEQFF.

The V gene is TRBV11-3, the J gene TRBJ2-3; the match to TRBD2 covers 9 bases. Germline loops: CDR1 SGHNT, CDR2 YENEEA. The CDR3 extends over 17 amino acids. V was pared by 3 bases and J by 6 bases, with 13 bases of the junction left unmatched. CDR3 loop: CASSFYPAGGSGDTQYF. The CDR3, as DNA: TGTGCCAGCAGCTTTTACCCAGCGGGAGGTTCAGGCGATACGCAGTATTTT.

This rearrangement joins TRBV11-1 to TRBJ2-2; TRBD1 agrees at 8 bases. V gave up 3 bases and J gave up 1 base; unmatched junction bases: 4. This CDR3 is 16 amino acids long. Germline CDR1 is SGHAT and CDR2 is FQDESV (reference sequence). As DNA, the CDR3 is TGTGCCAGCAGCTTCACACAGGGGGGGAACACCGGGGAGCTGTTTTTT. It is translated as CASSFTQGGNTGELFF.

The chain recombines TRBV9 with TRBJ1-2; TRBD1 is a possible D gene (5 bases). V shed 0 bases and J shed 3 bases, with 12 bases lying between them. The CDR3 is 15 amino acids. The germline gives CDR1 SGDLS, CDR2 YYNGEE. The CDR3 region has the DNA TGTGCCAGCAGCGTAGCCTTAGGGGATGACTATGGCTACACCTTC. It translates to CASSVALGDDYGYTF.